This T cell receptor beta chain was profiled in a study of T cell responses to AZD1222 COVID-19 vaccine. Repertoires were generated with immunoSEQ multiplex PCR, while TCRdb's copy carries only in-frame clones and drops some. This sample has fewer than 90,000 clones; about 86% occur once, and the top ten carry approximately 5.6%. Trimming cost V 1 base and J 5 bases; bases outside gene matches: 6. The CDR3 consists of 15 residues. The germline CDR1 and CDR2 sequences are GTSNPN and SVGIG (reference sequence). This chain uses TRBV30 with TRBJ2-7; 12 nucleotides line up with TRBD1. This TCR came from an adult who received the AZD1222 COVID-19 vaccine. The sample consisted of peripheral blood, taken 28 days after the second AZD1222 dose. This CDR3 reads CAWSAGTGGFDEQYF. The CDR3 region has the DNA TGTGCCTGGAGTGCCGGGACAGGGGGCTTCGACGAGCAGTACTTC.